The 23 T cell receptor beta chains below were found in one sample sequenced in a study of blood T cell repertoires in COVID-19. Profiled with immunoSEQ multiplex PCR; TCRdb holds only in-frame clones, not every one. This table holds almost 200,000 clones, around four fifths found once. The specimen sequenced was peripheral blood. The receptors derive from a man in his sixties with COVID-19, enrolled during active disease.

The V call is TRBV7-2, the J call TRBJ1-6, with D possibly TRBD1 on 6 matching bases. Germline V gives CDR1 SGHTA, CDR2 FQGNSA. Trimming cost V 5 bases and J 10 bases, with 15 bases left between them. This CDR3 contains 14 residues. Here the CDR3 DNA reads TGTGCCAGCAGCAACCCACAGGGCCGATCACCCCTCCACTTT. Translated: CASSNPQGRSPLHF.

V and J are TRBV18 and TRBJ2-2, with a possible D match to TRBD1 (6 bases). The V gene lost 3 bases and the J gene lost 0 bases, with 8 bases spanning the gap. Germline assignment: CDR1 KGHSH and CDR2 LQKENI. The CDR3 runs to 15 residues. CDR3 sequence (DNA): TGTGCCAGCTCACCGGGACAAACGAACACCGGGGAGCTGTTTTTT. It codes for CASSPGQTNTGELFF.

About this clone: The DNA is omitted, as the CDR3 cannot be located on it reliably, and the CDR3 follows TCRdb's listing. The rearrangement joins TRBV6-5 to TRBJ1-2; the table's D call TRBD1 went unverified against the DNA. The CDR3 has 16 residues if both end residues are counted. Germline values: CDR1 MNHEY, CDR2 SVGAGI. The CDR3 here is CASSYSSGQGPYGYTF.

V is TRBV9 and J is TRBJ2-7; no firm D call. Germline CDR1 is SGDLS and CDR2 is YYNGEE. This CDR3 is built from 15 residues. V lost 0 bases, J lost 0 bases, and 10 bases lay in between. This CDR3 is CASSVGALSSYEQYF. CDR3 sequence (DNA): TGTGCCAGCAGCGTAGGAGCGCTGAGCTCCTACGAGCAGTACTTC.

This chain connects TRBV6-5 to TRBJ2-3; 10 nucleotides match TRBD1. V shed 8 bases and J 5 bases; nucleotides not matched to a gene: 7. The CDR3 sequence is 14 residues long. The germline CDR1 and CDR2 sequences are MNHEY and SVGAGI. This chain's CDR3 is CASGRDRGRDTQYF. The DNA for the CDR3 is TGTGCCAGCGGGAGGGACAGGGGAAGAGATACGCAGTATTTT.

The chain joins TRBV29-1 to TRBJ1-1; 8 nucleotides align to TRBD1. The CDR3 has 11 residues. Germline CDR1 and CDR2: SQVTM and ANQGSEA. The J segment lost 7 bases and the V segment lost 6 bases, leaving 4 bases of the junction unmatched. The CDR3 is CSVGTGGEAFF. Here the CDR3 DNA reads TGCAGCGTAGGGACAGGAGGTGAAGCTTTCTTT.

This chain connects TRBV7-2 to TRBJ2-7, with D possibly matching TRBD1 (7 bases). Germline V gene data show CDR1 as SGHTA and CDR2 as FQGNSA. The CDR3 has 14 residues. V was trimmed by 7 bases and J by 0 bases, leaving 13 bases between them. This chain's CDR3 is CASTQGGSSYEQYF. CDR3 sequence (DNA): TGTGCCAGCACCCAGGGGGGAAGCTCCTACGAGCAGTACTTC. Full variable domain (rest looked up from reference TRBV7-2 and TRBJ2-7): GAGVSQSPSNKVTEKGKDVELRCDPISGHTALYWYRQSLGQGLEFLIYFQGNSAPDKSGLPSDRFSAERTGGSVSTLTIQRTQQEDSAVYLCASTQGGSSYEQYFGPGTRLTVT.

In its sample, this clone was seen a few times. The chain joins TRBV5-8 to TRBJ1-5, with D maybe TRBD1 (6 bases). The CDR3 spans 15 residues. Germline lookup yields CDR1 SGHTS and CDR2 YDEGEE. Deletions cut 4 bases from V and 7 bases from J, with 18 bases between. The CDR3 loop is CASSARTAARQPQHF. The DNA of the CDR3 is TGTGCCAGCAGCGCCAGGACAGCAGCGAGGCAGCCCCAGCATTTT.

The gene calls are TRBV4-3 and TRBJ1-2, with a weak D call TRBD1 (6 bases). The CDR3 is 13 residues long. Trimming stripped 2 bases from V and 4 bases from J, with 8 bases between. CDR1 is LGHNA and CDR2 is YSLEER in the germline V gene. The CDR3 reads CASSQRQAYGYTF. CDR3 sequence (DNA): TGCGCCAGCAGCCAAAGACAGGCCTATGGCTACACCTTC.

This clone has a handful of counts. The gene calls are TRBV20-1 and TRBJ1-1, with D unresolved. Germline-derived CDR1 and CDR2 are DFQATT and SNEGSKA (reference sequence). V was pared by 0 bases and J by 5 bases, with 4 bases between. This CDR3 has 11 amino acids. For the CDR3, the DNA is TGCAGTGCTAGAGATCAAACTGAAGCTTTCTTT. It is translated as CSARDQTEAFF.

The chain links TRBV28 to TRBJ1-4; TRBD1 might be the D (5 bases). CDR1 is MDHEN and CDR2 is SYDVKM in the germline V gene. This CDR3 is built from 14 residues. Trimming took off 8 bases at V and 6 bases at J, with 16 bases between the two ends. The DNA of the CDR3 is TGTGCCAGCGGTCAATTGGACAACCATGAAAAACTGTTTTTT. Its protein is CASGQLDNHEKLFF.

The V gene is TRBV3-1 (or the pseudogene TRBV3-2), the J gene TRBJ2-3; 7 nucleotides align to TRBD2. Germline V gene data show CDR1 as LGHDT and CDR2 as YNNKEL (reference sequence). The junction had 13 bases not matched to a gene; V was cut back by 6 bases and J by 4 bases. The CDR3 is 16 amino acids. CDR3 bases: TGTGCCAGCAGTATCTCAGGGACTAAGTCGTCAGATACGCAGTATTTT. This codes for CASSISGTKSSDTQYF.

The rearrangement uses TRBV18 and TRBJ2-7, with TRBD1 matching over 7 bases. The CDR3 extends over 14 amino acids. V was clipped by 5 bases and J by 3 bases; unmatched bases: 7. The germline gives CDR1 KGHSH, CDR2 LQKENI. For the CDR3, the DNA is TGTGCCAGCTCAACTGGACAGGCGAACTACGAGCAGTACTTC. This sequence encodes CASSTGQANYEQYF.

The chain couples TRBV27 to TRBJ2-3; D is perhaps TRBD2 (5 bases). The CDR3 consists of 14 residues. The germline V and J ends were trimmed by 6 bases and 1 base, with 11 bases remaining between them. Germline V lookup: CDR1 MNHEY, CDR2 SMNVEV (reference sequence). CDR3 bases: TGTGCCAGCAGGAGGGTGGGAGGCACAGATACGCAGTATTTT. It encodes CASRRVGGTDTQYF.

As concerns this clone: The junction and the germline gene differ at one end; a read error may be behind it. The chain joins TRBV20-1 to TRBJ1-2, with TRBD1 as a possible D gene (5 bases). This CDR3 is built from 10 residues. Germline V CDR1 and CDR2: DFQATT, SNEGSKA (reference sequence). DNA for the CDR3: TGCAGTGCTAGGGGGGGACCGACTGCCTTC. This sequence encodes CSARGGPTAF.

The chain joins TRBV7-2 to TRBJ2-2, with 7 bases fitting TRBD1. J lost 6 bases, V lost 5 bases, and 3 bases had no gene match. CDR1 is SGHTA and CDR2 is FQGNSA in the germline V gene. The CDR3 runs to 13 residues. The CDR3 region has the DNA TGTGCCAGCAGCCCGGACAGGCCCGGGGAGCTGTTTTTT. Protein product: CASSPDRPGELFF.

The chain couples TRBV24-1 to TRBJ1-1; 10 nucleotides agree with TRBD1. The CDR3 has 14 amino acids. CDR1 and CDR2 (germline): KGHDR, SFDVKD. The V and J ends lost 7 bases and 4 bases, in that order; junction bases with no gene match: 5. CDR3 nucleotides: TGTGCCACCAGGGGGACAGGGGAAGGCACTGAAGCTTTCTTT. Encoded protein: CATRGTGEGTEAFF.

The chain recombines TRBV11-2 with TRBJ1-3; 10 bases align to TRBD1. Germline V lookup: CDR1 SGHAT, CDR2 FQNNGV. The CDR3 loop spans 17 amino acids. The trim removed 4 bases at V and 3 bases at J, leaving 9 bases unmatched. CDR3 loop: CASSSVTGGTFGNTIYF. Here the CDR3 DNA reads TGTGCCAGCAGCTCCGTGACAGGGGGCACATTTGGAAACACCATATATTTT.

The chain carries TRBV9 and TRBJ1-6; 8 bases fit TRBD1. The CDR3 is 15 amino acids. J gave up 7 bases and V 6 bases, and 9 bases lay outside the gene matches. CDR1 and CDR2 (germline): SGDLS, YYNGEE. The CDR3 loop reads CASTLGQAANSPLHF. In DNA form, the CDR3 reads TGTGCCAGCACCCTGGGACAGGCGGCCAATTCACCCCTCCACTTT.

The rearrangement joins TRBV11-3 to TRBJ1-1; no definite D call. The CDR3 totals 13 residues. V was pared by 6 bases and J by 1 base, with 9 bases between. CDR1 SGHNT and CDR2 YENEEA come from the germline V gene. This chain's CDR3 is CASSEEGNTEAFF. The CDR3 coding sequence is TGTGCCAGCAGTGAAGAGGGGAACACTGAAGCTTTCTTT.

The chain combines TRBV18 with TRBJ2-7; 9 nucleotides line up with TRBD2. CDR3 length: 15 amino acids. CDR1 KGHSH and CDR2 LQKENI come from the germline V gene. J lost 3 bases, V lost 2 bases, and 5 bases had no gene match. Here the CDR3 DNA reads TGTGCCAGCTCACCATCTAGCGGGATGCGCTACGAGCAGTACTTC. It encodes CASSPSSGMRYEQYF.

The V and J genes are TRBV7-9 and TRBJ2-3, with a weak D call TRBD2 (7 bases). The germline V and J ends were trimmed by 5 bases and 2 bases, with 17 bases remaining between them. CDR3 length: 16 residues. The V gene's germline CDR1 is SEHNR and CDR2 FQNEAQ (reference sequence). DNA of the CDR3: TGTGCCAGCAGCCGCCGTCTCGGGGGGCTCACAGATACGCAGTATTTT. Its protein is CASSRRLGGLTDTQYF.

The CDR3 loop reads CASSFRPGGGYTF. The CDR3 DNA follows: TGTGCCAGCAGTTTTAGGCCAGGGGGCGGCTACACCTTC. This chain joins TRBV12-3 or TRBV12-4 and TRBJ1-2; 8 positions agree with TRBD1. V was clipped by 3 bases and J by 8 bases; unmatched bases: 5. This CDR3 spans 13 amino acids.